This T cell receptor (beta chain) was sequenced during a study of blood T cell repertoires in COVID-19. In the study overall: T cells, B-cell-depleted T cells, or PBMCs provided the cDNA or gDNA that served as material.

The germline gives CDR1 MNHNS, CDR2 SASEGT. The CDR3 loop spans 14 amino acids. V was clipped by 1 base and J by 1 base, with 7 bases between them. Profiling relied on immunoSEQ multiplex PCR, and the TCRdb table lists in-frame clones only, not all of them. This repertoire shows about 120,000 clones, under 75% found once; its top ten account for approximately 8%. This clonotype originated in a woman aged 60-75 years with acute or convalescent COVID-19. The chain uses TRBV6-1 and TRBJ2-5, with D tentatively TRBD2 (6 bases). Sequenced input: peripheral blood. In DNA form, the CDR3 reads TGTGCCAGCAGTGAAGGGACTATCCAAGAGACCCAGTACTTC. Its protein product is CASSEGTIQETQYF.